This T cell receptor (beta chain) is drawn from a study of T cells in Graves' hyperthyroidism and ophthalmopathy. Germline CDR1 reads WSHSY; CDR2 reads SAAADI. This CDR3 has 17 amino acids. Trimming at V came to 5 bases and at J to 5 bases, leaving 16 bases not matched to a gene. Each patient was aged 18 to 65 and had newly diagnosed hyperthyroidism of under 2 months' duration. Fresh peripheral blood, roughly 9.3 ml, was the source of the PBMCs. General observations from the study: From stable hyperthyroidism, ophthalmopathy was separated by a 13 V-J model.

RNA transcripts gave rise to amplified TCR beta CDR3 regions. HTBI primers were used for first-round RT-PCR of the TCR CDR3. Via MiXCR, TCRdb re-called the multiplex PCR reads, giving one row per CDR3 protein. The table shows hundreds of thousands of distinct CDR3 sequences, with about 15% occurring only once. This clonotype showed up just once. Antigen: not known. The V gene is TRBV10-2, the J gene TRBJ2-5, with TRBD1 matching over 8 bases. The source material was blood. This clonotype originated in a woman aged 18 to 35 with Graves' hyperthyroidism. The CDR3 bases are TGCGCCAGCAGTTGGGGGGCAGGGCAGGGGGCATGGGAGACCCAGTACTTC. It encodes CASSWGAGQGAWETQYF.